One sample yielded the 20 T cell receptor beta chains listed below, sequenced in a study of CD8 T cells in ankylosing spondylitis. Each CDR3 protein gets one entry after TCRdb re-called the 5' RACE reads with MiXCR. The repertoire holds over 600,000 distinct CDR3 sequences, with 15% to 20% as singletons. No antigen has been assigned to these receptors. Study-wide findings and caveats: Ankylosing spondylitis blood appeared to carry a characteristic TCR beta motif of roughly eight highly homologous variants.

The sample was blood, either unsorted or a sorted T cell fraction (not recorded which). The receptors here all came from a male donor with ankylosing spondylitis.

This sequence joins TRBV5-6 and TRBJ1-2; D is ambiguous. The CDR3 contains 15 residues. Per germline, CDR1 SGHDT and CDR2 YYEEEE. V lost 4 bases and J lost 8, with 21 bases in between. The chain's CDR3 is CASSPEGQTSGGYTF. DNA for the CDR3: TGTGCCAGCAGCCCGGAGGGCCAGACTAGCGGAGGCTACACCTTC.

This clonotype has ten or more counts. DNA for the CDR3: TGCAGCGTTGAAGACCCCGCTGCCCGCTCCTACAATGAGCAGTTCTTC. This translates into CSVEDPAARSYNEQFF. This chain joins TRBV29-1 and TRBJ2-1; no firm D call. CDR3 length equals 16 residues. The V gene's germline CDR1 is SQVTM and CDR2 ANQGSEA. Trimming took 0 bases from V and 0 from J, leaving 12 bases between them.

The V and J genes are TRBV6-5 and TRBJ2-3, with D possibly matching TRBD2 (6 bases). CDR1 is MNHEY, CDR2 SVGAGI, per germline. V was clipped by 0 bases and J by 0 bases, with 10 bases between them. The CDR3 is 16 amino acids. The CDR3 region is CASSYSGLTSTDTQYF. In DNA form, the CDR3 reads TGTGCCAGCAGTTACTCGGGACTGACAAGCACAGATACGCAGTATTTT.

CDR3 protein: CASRPSRDNYGYTF. The DNA for the CDR3 is TGTGCCAGCAGACCGAGCCGGGACAACTATGGCTACACCTTC. The chain uses TRBV6-1 and TRBJ1-2; a weak D match, TRBD1 (5 bases). Trimming shortened V by 6 bases and J by 2 bases, and 13 bases separated the two germline ends. Germline V CDR1 and CDR2: MNHNS, SASEGT. This CDR3 region has 14 residues.

This rearrangement joins TRBV7-2 to TRBJ1-1, with unresolved D. The germline V gene encodes CDR1 SGHTA and CDR2 FQGNSA. Trimming cost V 6 bases and J 3 bases, with 11 bases left between them. This CDR3 has 13 residues. As DNA, the CDR3 is TGTGCCAGCAGTTACATGCTGGACACTGAAGCTTTCTTT. Amino acids: CASSYMLDTEAFF.

The CDR3 spells CSARDMTLGNSYEQYF. The CDR3 DNA follows: TGCAGTGCTAGAGATATGACCCTTGGGAATTCCTACGAGCAGTACTTC. This chain links TRBV20-1 with TRBJ2-7; D is uncertain. The CDR3 covers 16 residues. Germline V gene lookup returns CDR1 DFQATT and CDR2 SNEGSKA (reference sequence). Trimming removed 0 bases at V and 1 base at J, with 16 bases between.

The chain couples TRBV29-1 to TRBJ2-1; TRBD2 matches 14 bases. Trimming at V came to 6 bases and at J to 9 bases, leaving 1 base not matched to a gene. Germline CDR1 SQVTM, CDR2 ANQGSEA. The CDR3 spans 12 residues. The CDR3 loop reads CSVGLAGGEQFF. The CDR3 bases are TGCAGCGTAGGACTAGCGGGAGGTGAGCAGTTCTTC.

This clonotype was recorded many times. The chain has TRBV12-3 or TRBV12-4 and TRBJ1-4; no clear D. Between the trimmed V and J ends, which lost 5 bases and 8 bases, there was a span of 9 bases. The length of the CDR3 is 12 residues. The CDR3 protein is CASSRHSEKLFF. DNA for the CDR3: TGTGCCAGCAGTCGACACTCGGAAAAACTGTTTTTT.

The chain carries TRBV12-3 or TRBV12-4 and TRBJ1-1; D is uncertain. The CDR3 contains 15 residues. The V gene lost 6 bases and the J gene lost 0 bases, with 14 bases spanning the gap. CDR3 sequence reads: CASSPNWDLNTEAFF. The CDR3 nucleotides are TGTGCCAGCAGCCCAAATTGGGATCTGAACACTGAAGCTTTCTTT.

This chain connects TRBV5-1 to TRBJ2-7, with TRBD1 as a possible D gene (5 bases). CDR1 and CDR2 (germline): SGHRS, YFSETQ. V lost 0 bases and J lost 3, with 16 bases in between. This CDR3 comprises 16 residues. The CDR3 DNA reads TGCGCCAGCAGCTTGGAAGCAGGGCTCCTTCTCTACGAGCAGTACTTC. It translates to CASSLEAGLLLYEQYF. Filled out from reference TRBV5-1 and TRBJ2-7, the complete variable domain reads KAGVTQTPRYLIKTRGQQVTLSCSPISGHRSVSWYQQTPGQGLQFLFEYFSETQRNKGNFPGRFSGRQFSNSRSEMNVSTLELGDSALYLCASSLEAGLLLYEQYFGPGTRLTVT.

The chain uses TRBV6-1 and TRBJ1-1; possible D gene TRBD1, 5 bases. V lost 3 bases and J 4 bases, leaving 12 bases between the germline ends. Germline lookup yields CDR1 MNHNS and CDR2 SASEGT. This CDR3 region has 14 residues. CDR3 sequence: CASSDPRVATEAFF. The CDR3, as DNA: TGTGCCAGCAGTGACCCCAGGGTTGCCACTGAAGCTTTCTTT.

V usage is TRBV27 and J usage is TRBJ2-7; D gene unclear. With 8 bases removed from V and 2 bases from J, the gap between germline ends came to 10 bases. This CDR3 region has 12 residues. Germline V CDR1 and CDR2: MNHEY, SMNVEV (reference sequence). This CDR3 reads CASAIGPYEQYF. In DNA form, the CDR3 reads TGTGCCAGCGCCATCGGCCCCTACGAGCAGTACTTC.

This clonotype was seen a handful of times. This chain connects TRBV7-9 to TRBJ2-1; D is unclear. The V gene lost 1 base and the J gene lost 7 bases, with 5 bases spanning the gap. Germline CDR1 SEHNR, CDR2 FQNEAQ (reference sequence). CDR3 length equals 12 residues. The CDR3 is CASSLGENEQFF. CDR3 nucleotides: TGTGCCAGCAGCTTAGGAGAAAATGAGCAGTTCTTC.

A few counts support this clonotype. This chain uses TRBV29-1 with TRBJ2-1, with a weak D call TRBD1 (5 bases). The CDR3 loop spans 13 amino acids. V lost 7 bases, J lost 4 bases, and 14 bases lay in between. In germline, CDR1 is SQVTM, CDR2 ANQGSEA. CDR3 DNA: TGCAGCGCAAGGACATCACTATACAATGAGCAGTTCTTC. Translation gives CSARTSLYNEQFF.

This clonotype was recorded a few times. The chain combines TRBV12-3 or TRBV12-4 with TRBJ1-5; no firm D call. Trimming shortened V by 2 bases and J by 0 bases, and 5 bases separated the two germline ends. The CDR3 is 14 amino acids. CDR3 DNA sequence: TGTGCCAGCAGTTTACTCCCTAGCAATCAGCCCCAGCATTTT. This gives the protein CASSLLPSNQPQHF.

The rearrangement joins TRBV15 to TRBJ2-1; 13 nucleotides match TRBD2. The length of the CDR3 is 16 residues. Germline V gene sequence: CDR1 LNHNV, CDR2 YYDKDF (reference sequence). Trimming removed 5 bases from V and 8 bases from J; junction bases left unmatched: 9. The CDR3 DNA is TGTGCCACCAGCCCTGGGACTAGCGGGATCCTGGATGAGCAGTTCTTC. The encoded protein is CATSPGTSGILDEQFF.

The J gene is TRBJ2-3, the V gene TRBV20-1; D is uncertain. Germline loops: CDR1 DFQATT, CDR2 SNEGSKA (reference sequence). The CDR3 runs to 15 residues. The V and J ends lost 0 bases and 4 bases respectively, with 14 bases between them. CDR3 in DNA: TGCAGTGCTAGAGAAGGGTATAGTTTCCCAGATACGCAGTATTTT. It is translated as CSAREGYSFPDTQYF.

The chain recombines TRBV6-2 or TRBV6-3 with TRBJ2-3; maybe TRBD1 (6 bases). This CDR3 region has 14 residues. Germline CDR1 is MNHEY and CDR2 is SVGEGT. The germline V and J ends were trimmed by 7 bases and 4 bases, with 15 bases remaining between them. DNA for the CDR3: TGTGCCAGCACCCACTCAGGGGAATCAGATACGCAGTATTTT. It yields the protein CASTHSGESDTQYF.

CDR3 DNA sequence: TGTGCCAGCTCAAATAGCGGTGCGGGGATCTCCTACAATGAGCAGTTCTTC. This codes for CASSNSGAGISYNEQFF. The chain recombines TRBV18 with TRBJ2-1; D is possibly TRBD2 (6 bases). Germline-derived CDR1 and CDR2 are KGHSH and LQKENI. This CDR3 comprises 17 residues. Trimming removed 5 bases at V and 0 bases at J, with 17 bases between.

This chain's CDR3 is CASSVDGLYNSPLHF. CDR3 sequence (DNA): TGTGCCAGCAGCGTAGACGGTTTGTATAATTCACCCCTCCACTTT. The chain recombines TRBV9 with TRBJ1-6, with unresolved D. V lost 0 bases to trimming and J lost 4 bases, with 8 bases between them. The CDR3 extends over 15 amino acids. Germline V gene data show CDR1 as SGDLS and CDR2 as YYNGEE.